Below are 18 T cell receptor beta chains sequenced from a single sample in a study of neoadjuvant anti-PD-1 for oral cavity cancer (dated by TCRdb to the early 2020s). The time point label here, explained by the study, means: before neoadjuvant nivolumab. Libraries were made using the immunoSEQ multiplex PCR assay. Drawn from immuneACCESS, this table holds only the in-frame rearrangements with V and J called that TCRdb kept. Clones are partly lost; checked studies trace under half to an unresolved V gene and leave the rest unexplained. For this sample the table gives approximately 74,000 clones, of which about 84% were detected only once. The top ten constitute roughly 3% of the sample. The input for sequencing was PBMCs, taken before nivolumab (anti-PD-1) treatment. These receptors came from a person between 35 and 79 years old with oral cavity squamous cell carcinoma.

V and J are TRBV7-3 and TRBJ2-2; D is undetermined. Germline V gives CDR1 SGHTA, CDR2 FQGTGA. The germline V and J ends were trimmed by 1 base and 6 bases, with 6 bases remaining between them. This CDR3 comprises 13 residues. The CDR3 protein is CASSLNAAGELFF. CDR3 in DNA: TGTGCCAGCAGCTTAAATGCGGCCGGGGAGCTGTTTTTT.

This chain uses TRBV2 with TRBJ2-1, with D perhaps matching TRBD1 (7 bases). The CDR3 consists of 15 residues. The V gene lost 6 bases and the J gene lost 0 bases, with 12 bases spanning the gap. Looked up from germline, CDR1 is SNHLY and CDR2 is FYNNEI. The CDR3 here is CASRRDSSSYNEQFF. The CDR3 nucleotides read TGTGCCAGCAGGCGGGACAGCAGCTCCTACAATGAGCAGTTCTTC.

The chain carries TRBV9 and TRBJ1-1; 8 bases are a match to TRBD1. This CDR3 is 15 amino acids long. V lost 3 bases, J lost 2 bases, and 6 bases stayed unmatched. From germline, CDR1 is SGDLS and CDR2 YYNGEE. The CDR3 region is CASSATGAGNTEAFF. CDR3 bases: TGTGCCAGCAGCGCGACAGGGGCCGGAAACACTGAAGCTTTCTTT.

The chain carries TRBV19 and TRBJ1-5; TRBD1 agrees at 9 bases. This CDR3 comprises 15 residues. V lost 5 bases and J lost 0; bases outside the gene matches: 2. Germline lookup yields CDR1 LNHDA and CDR2 SQIVND (reference sequence). The CDR3 DNA is TGTGCCAGTAGTGGGACAGGGCTTAGCAATCAGCCCCAGCATTTT. Protein: CASSGTGLSNQPQHF.

This chain joins TRBV27 and TRBJ1-1; 8 bases align to TRBD1. CDR1 is MNHEY and CDR2 is SMNVEV in the germline V gene (reference sequence). The CDR3 spans 15 residues. V was clipped by 5 bases and J by 2 bases; unmatched bases: 7. DNA of the CDR3: TGTGCCAGCAGTACCGGGACAGGCAAAAACACTGAAGCTTTCTTT. Amino acids: CASSTGTGKNTEAFF.

The rearrangement links TRBV29-1 to TRBJ1-3; 9 nucleotides line up with TRBD1. The CDR3 runs 13 residues. V gave up 6 bases and J gave up 3 bases; unmatched junction bases: 3. Germline assignment: CDR1 SQVTM and CDR2 ANQGSEA. This CDR3 is CSVTGGNGNTIYF. The DNA of the CDR3 is TGCAGCGTGACAGGGGGGAATGGAAACACCATATATTTT.

The chain joins TRBV7-8 to TRBJ2-7, with TRBD2 matching over 7 bases. In germline, CDR1 is SGHVS, CDR2 FQNEAQ. The length of the CDR3 is 15 residues. The trim removed 4 bases at V and 2 bases at J, leaving 8 bases unmatched. DNA of the CDR3: TGTGCCAGCAGCTCCGGGTCAGCGGGGACCTACGAGCAGTACTTC. Its translation: CASSSGSAGTYEQYF.

This chain links TRBV10-3 with TRBJ2-7, with 10 nucleotides matching TRBD2. V shed 2 bases, J shed 4 bases, and the junction held 14 bases outside the gene matches. Germline V gene data show CDR1 as ENHRY and CDR2 as SYGVKD. The CDR3 is made up of 18 amino acids. CDR3: CAISEPTASGRMGYEQYF. The CDR3, as DNA: TGTGCCATCAGTGAGCCCACAGCTAGCGGGAGAATGGGGTACGAGCAGTACTTC.

V gene TRBV21-1 combines with J gene TRBJ2-7; no check of the table's D call, TRBD2, against the DNA was made. TRBV21-1 is a pseudogene locus. The CDR3 covers 16 residues. The CDR3, as DNA: TGTGCCAGCAGCAAACCCGCTAGCGGGAGGGAGGGAGAGCAGTACTTC. Translation: CASSKPASGREGEQYF.

This clone was counted between two and nine times. V and J are TRBV7-3 and TRBJ1-2, with a weak D call TRBD1 (6 bases). V lost 1 base and J lost 3, with 6 bases in between. The CDR3 contains 13 residues. CDR1 and CDR2 (germline): SGHTA, FQGTGA. The CDR3 protein is CASSLNRDYGYTF. The CDR3 bases are TGTGCCAGCAGCTTAAACAGGGACTATGGCTACACCTTC.

The rearrangement joins TRBV6-1 to TRBJ1-4; 7 nucleotides align to TRBD1. Germline CDR1 and CDR2: MNHNS and SASEGT. The CDR3 contains 15 residues. After removal of 2 bases from V and 7 bases from J, the junction contained 7 bases not matched to a gene. CDR3: CASSETGVGGEKLFF. The CDR3 bases are TGTGCCAGCAGTGAAACAGGGGTTGGAGGTGAAAAACTGTTTTTT.

In this sample, this clone turned up once. V gene TRBV5-4 combines with J gene TRBJ1-4; TRBD1 matches at 8 bases. Losses at the gene ends were 4 bases for V and 6 bases for J; bases not matched to a gene: 11. Germline V gives CDR1 SGHNT, CDR2 YYREEE (reference sequence). The CDR3 contains 16 residues. The CDR3 sequence is CASSRDRGSVDEKLFF. As DNA, the CDR3 is TGTGCCAGCAGCCGCGACAGGGGTTCGGTTGATGAAAAACTGTTTTTT.

The genes are TRBV4-1 and TRBJ1-2; a possible D gene is TRBD1 (5 bases). The V and J ends lost 3 bases and 4 bases respectively, with 18 bases between them. The germline V gene encodes CDR1 MGHRA and CDR2 YSYEKL. The CDR3 extends over 16 amino acids. In nucleotides, the CDR3 is TGCGCCAGCAGCCAGGACCCGCCGGGGGGAGGCTATGGCTACACCTTC. Protein product: CASSQDPPGGGYGYTF.

The chain combines TRBV10-3 with TRBJ2-2, with D perhaps being TRBD1 or TRBD2 (5 bases each). This CDR3 is built from 13 residues. V was cut by 10 bases and J by 5 bases, with 14 bases left in between. Germline V gene data show CDR1 as ENHRY and CDR2 as SYGVKD. This CDR3 reads CATRDGGTGELFF. The CDR3 coding sequence is TGTGCCACCAGGGATGGGGGAACCGGGGAGCTGTTTTTT.

J is TRBJ1-2 and V is TRBV6-5, with TRBD1 as a possible D gene (6 bases). In germline, CDR1 is MNHEY, CDR2 SVGAGI. V dropped 2 bases and J dropped 5 bases, with 12 bases sitting between them. The CDR3 is 14 residues long. DNA of the CDR3: TGTGCCAGCAGTTACACACGCCAGGGGTATGGCTACACCTTC. This encodes CASSYTRQGYGYTF.

V and J are TRBV15 and TRBJ2-7; possible D gene TRBD2, 6 bases. The CDR3 runs 13 residues. Germline V CDR1 and CDR2: LNHNV, YYDKDF (reference sequence). Trimming stripped 3 bases from V and 3 bases from J, with 9 bases between. The CDR3 nucleotides read TGTGCCACCAGCAGCGGGAGTGGCTACGAGCAGTACTTC. Residues: CATSSGSGYEQYF.

This clone was detected a few times. The genes are TRBV7-9 and TRBJ1-2, with 7 positions matching TRBD1. CDR1 SEHNR and CDR2 FQNEAQ come from the germline V gene (reference sequence). This CDR3 is built from 17 residues. Trimming took 5 bases from V and 1 from J; bases not matched to a gene: 13. CDR3 protein: CASSLPGQLSLNYGYTF. CDR3 nucleotide sequence: TGTGCCAGCAGCCTACCGGGACAGCTATCTCTTAACTATGGCTACACCTTC.

This clone appeared once. The chain combines TRBV27 with TRBJ1-1, with D possibly being TRBD1 (5 bases). V shed 0 bases and J shed 4 bases, with 9 bases lying between them. The CDR3 totals 14 residues. Germline CDR1 is MNHEY and CDR2 is SMNVEV (reference sequence). The CDR3 is CASSLSRGSTEAFF. As DNA, the CDR3 is TGTGCCAGCAGTTTATCGAGGGGAAGCACTGAAGCTTTCTTT.